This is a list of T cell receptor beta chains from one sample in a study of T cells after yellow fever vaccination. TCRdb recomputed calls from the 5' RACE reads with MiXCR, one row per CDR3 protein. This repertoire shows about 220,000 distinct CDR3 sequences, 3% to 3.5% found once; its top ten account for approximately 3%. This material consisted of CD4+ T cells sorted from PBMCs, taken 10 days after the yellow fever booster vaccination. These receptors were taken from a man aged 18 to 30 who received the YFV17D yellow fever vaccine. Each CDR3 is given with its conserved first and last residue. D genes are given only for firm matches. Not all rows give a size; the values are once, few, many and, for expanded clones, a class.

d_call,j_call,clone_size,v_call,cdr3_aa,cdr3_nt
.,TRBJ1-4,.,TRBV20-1,CSARPRGVGEKLFF,TGCAGTGCCCGCCCGAGAGGGGTGGGCGAAAAACTGTTTTTT
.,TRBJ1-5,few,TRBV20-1,CSAIKDSNQPQHF,TGCAGTGCTATCAAGGACAGCAATCAGCCCCAGCATTTT
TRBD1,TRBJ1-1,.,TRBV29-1,CSGGTGGMNTEAFF,TGCAGCGGGGGGACAGGGGGAATGAACACTGAAGCTTTCTTT
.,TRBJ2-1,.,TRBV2,CASSVIGSSYNEQFF,TGTGCCAGCAGTGTAATTGGGAGCTCCTACAATGAGCAGTTCTTC
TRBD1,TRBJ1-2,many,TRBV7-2,CASSPGTGGRGYTF,TGTGCCAGCAGTCCGGGGACAGGGGGACGAGGCTACACCTTC
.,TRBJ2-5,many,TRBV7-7,CASSRDFQETQYF,TGTGCTAGCAGCCGGGACTTCCAAGAGACCCAGTACTTC
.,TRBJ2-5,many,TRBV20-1,CSASVGQGTQYF,TGCAGTGCTAGTGTGGGGCAGGGGACCCAGTACTTC
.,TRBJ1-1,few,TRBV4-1,CASSQGYRNTEAFF,TGCGCCAGCAGCCAAGGGTACAGGAACACTGAAGCTTTCTTT
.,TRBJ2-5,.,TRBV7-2,CASSWGPRETQYF,TGTGCCAGCAGCTGGGGTCCTCGGGAGACCCAGTACTTC
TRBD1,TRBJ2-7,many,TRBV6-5,CASSGYRGRGEQYF,TGTGCCAGCAGCGGATACAGGGGGCGAGGGGAGCAGTACTTC
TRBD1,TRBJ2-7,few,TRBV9,CASSVGGQGGYEQYF,TGTGCCAGCAGCGTAGGGGGACAGGGCGGATACGAGCAGTACTTC
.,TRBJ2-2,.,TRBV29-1,CSAAALQDTGELFF,TGCAGCGCCGCCGCTTTACAGGACACCGGGGAGCTGTTTTTT
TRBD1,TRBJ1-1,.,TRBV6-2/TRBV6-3,CASTQEGASSIEAFF,TGTGCCAGCACCCAGGAGGGGGCGAGCTCCATTGAAGCTTTCTTT
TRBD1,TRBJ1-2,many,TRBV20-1,CSVSQILGTGVGYTF,TGCAGCGTCTCTCAAATATTAGGGACAGGGGTCGGCTACACCTTC
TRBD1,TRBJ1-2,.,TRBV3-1,CASSHGQGNYGYTF,TGTGCCAGCAGCCACGGACAGGGAAACTATGGCTACACCTTC
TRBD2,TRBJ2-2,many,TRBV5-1,CASSIGLADTGELFF,TGCGCCAGCAGCATTGGACTAGCGGACACCGGGGAGCTGTTTTTT
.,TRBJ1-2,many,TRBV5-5,CASSLLGEGYTF,TGTGCCAGCAGCTTGCTAGGGGAAGGCTACACCTTC
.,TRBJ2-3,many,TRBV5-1,CASSQGSSQDTQYF,TGCGCCAGCAGCCAGGGTAGCTCCCAAGATACGCAGTATTTT
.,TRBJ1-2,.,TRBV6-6,CASSPVGRPYYGYTF,TGTGCCAGCAGTCCCGTTGGCAGGCCCTACTATGGCTACACCTTC
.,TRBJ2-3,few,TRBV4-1,CASSQDTRRDTDTQYF,TGCGCCAGCAGCCAAGATACTAGGAGGGACACAGATACGCAGTATTTT
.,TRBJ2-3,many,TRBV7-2,CASIQRRGPSTDTQYF,TGTGCCAGCATCCAGAGGCGGGGGCCTAGCACAGATACGCAGTATTTT
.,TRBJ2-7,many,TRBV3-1,CASSQNRGPYEQYF,TGTGCCAGCAGCCAGAACCGGGGACCCTACGAGCAGTACTTC
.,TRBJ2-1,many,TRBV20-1,CSGPPLLGSREQFF,TGCAGTGGACCTCCGCTCCTCGGGTCCCGCGAGCAGTTCTTC
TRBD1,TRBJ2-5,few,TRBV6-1,CASSELGTGGF,TGTGCCAGCAGTGAGCTCGGGACAGGTGGCTTC
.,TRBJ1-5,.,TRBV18,CASSFGGGYNQPQHF,TGTGCCAGCTCATTTGGAGGGGGGTACAATCAGCCCCAGCATTTT
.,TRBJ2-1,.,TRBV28,CASSWSAGHNEQFF,TGTGCCAGCAGTTGGTCAGCAGGCCACAATGAGCAGTTCTTC
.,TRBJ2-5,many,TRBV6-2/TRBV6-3,CASSTPREQETQYF,TGTGCCAGCAGCACCCCCCGGGAGCAAGAGACCCAGTACTTC
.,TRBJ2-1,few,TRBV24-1,CATSLGGTEDTEQFF,TGTGCCACCAGTCTTGGGGGGACAGAAGACACTGAGCAGTTCTTC
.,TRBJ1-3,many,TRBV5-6,CASSLTGILSGNTIYF,TGTGCCAGCAGCCTCACAGGGATCCTGTCTGGAAACACCATATATTTT
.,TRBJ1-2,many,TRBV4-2,CASSQEPDSYYGYTF,TGTGCCAGCAGCCAAGAACCGGACAGTTACTATGGCTACACCTTC
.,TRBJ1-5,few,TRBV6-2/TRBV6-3,CATARRRAVVSQPQHF,TGTGCCACCGCCAGGCGTCGGGCGGTGGTGAGTCAGCCCCAGCATTTT
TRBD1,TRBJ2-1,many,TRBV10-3,CATLRQGSYNEQFF,TGTGCCACCTTACGACAGGGATCCTACAATGAGCAGTTCTTC
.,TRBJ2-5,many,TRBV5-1,CASRLGYRETQYF,TGCGCCAGCAGGCTTGGTTACCGGGAGACCCAGTACTTC
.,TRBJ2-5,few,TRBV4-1,CASSQVSPGGSDFKTQYF,TGCGCCAGCAGCCAAGTGAGCCCTGGGGGCTCGGATTTCAAGACCCAGTACTTC
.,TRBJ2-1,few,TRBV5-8,CASSLGWAYNEQFF,TGTGCCAGCAGCTTGGGATGGGCCTACAATGAGCAGTTCTTC
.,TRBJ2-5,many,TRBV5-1,CASSFVDPQETQYF,TGCGCCAGCAGCTTCGTTGACCCGCAAGAGACCCAGTACTTC
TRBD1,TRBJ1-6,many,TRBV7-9,CASSAGTDSSPLHF,TGTGCCAGCAGCGCGGGGACAGATAGTTCACCCCTCCACTTT
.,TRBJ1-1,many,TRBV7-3,CASSLTADPDTEAFF,TGTGCCAGCAGCTTGACGGCGGACCCGGACACTGAAGCTTTCTTT
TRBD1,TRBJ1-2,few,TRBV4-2,CASSQDGDRVGGYTF,TGTGCCAGCAGCCAAGACGGTGACAGGGTGGGCGGCTACACCTTC
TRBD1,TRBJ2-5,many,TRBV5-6,CASSWDRGKETQYF,TGTGCCAGCAGTTGGGACAGGGGGAAAGAGACCCAGTACTTC